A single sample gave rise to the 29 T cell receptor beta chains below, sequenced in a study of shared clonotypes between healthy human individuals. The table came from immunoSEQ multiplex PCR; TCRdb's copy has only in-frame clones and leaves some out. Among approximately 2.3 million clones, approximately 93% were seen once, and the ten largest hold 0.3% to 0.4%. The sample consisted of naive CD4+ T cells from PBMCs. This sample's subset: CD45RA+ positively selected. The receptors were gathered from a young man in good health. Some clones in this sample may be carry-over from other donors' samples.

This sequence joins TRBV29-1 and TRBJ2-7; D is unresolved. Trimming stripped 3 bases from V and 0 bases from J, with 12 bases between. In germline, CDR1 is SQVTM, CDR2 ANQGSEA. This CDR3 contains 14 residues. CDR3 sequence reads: CSVEAGRSSYEQYF. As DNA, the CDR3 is TGCAGCGTTGAGGCTGGCCGCTCCTCCTACGAGCAGTACTTC.

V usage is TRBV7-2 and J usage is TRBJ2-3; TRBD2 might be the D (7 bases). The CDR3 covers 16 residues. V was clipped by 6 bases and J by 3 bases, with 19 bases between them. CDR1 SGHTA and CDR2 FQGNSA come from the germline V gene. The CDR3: CASRAVGGHGTDTQYF. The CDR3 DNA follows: TGTGCCAGCAGAGCGGTGGGGGGGCATGGGACAGATACGCAGTATTTT.

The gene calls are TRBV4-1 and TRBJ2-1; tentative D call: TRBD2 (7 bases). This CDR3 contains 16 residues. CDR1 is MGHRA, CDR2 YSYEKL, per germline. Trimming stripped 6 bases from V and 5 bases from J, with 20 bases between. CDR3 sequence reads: CASRRGRAFSDNEQFF. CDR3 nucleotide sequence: TGCGCCAGCAGAAGGGGGAGGGCCTTTTCAGACAATGAGCAGTTCTTC.

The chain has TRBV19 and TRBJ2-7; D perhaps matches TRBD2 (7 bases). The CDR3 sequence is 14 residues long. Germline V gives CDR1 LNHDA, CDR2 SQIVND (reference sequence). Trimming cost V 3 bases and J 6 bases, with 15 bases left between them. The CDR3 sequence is CASSMGGGTSEQYF. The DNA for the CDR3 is TGTGCCAGTAGTATGGGGGGGGGCACCTCCGAGCAGTACTTC.

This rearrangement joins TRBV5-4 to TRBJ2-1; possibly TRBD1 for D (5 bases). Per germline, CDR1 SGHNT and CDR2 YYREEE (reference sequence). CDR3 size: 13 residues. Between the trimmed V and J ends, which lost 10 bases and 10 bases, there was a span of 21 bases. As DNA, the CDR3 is TGTGCCTTTCACCTCAACAGGCCGGAGGAGCAGTTCTTC. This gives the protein CAFHLNRPEEQFF.

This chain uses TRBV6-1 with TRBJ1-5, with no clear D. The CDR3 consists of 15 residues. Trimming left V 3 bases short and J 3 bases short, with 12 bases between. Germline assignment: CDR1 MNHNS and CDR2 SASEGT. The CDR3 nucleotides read TGTGCCAGCAGTGACCTTAGGCCCCACAATCAGCCCCAGCATTTT. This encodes CASSDLRPHNQPQHF.

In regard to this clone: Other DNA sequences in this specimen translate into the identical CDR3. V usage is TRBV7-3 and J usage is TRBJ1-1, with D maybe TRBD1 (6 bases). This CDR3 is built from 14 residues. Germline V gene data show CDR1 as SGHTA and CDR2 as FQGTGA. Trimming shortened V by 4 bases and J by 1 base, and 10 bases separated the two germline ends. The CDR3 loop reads CASSSQGGNTEAFF. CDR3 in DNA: TGTGCCAGCAGCTCACAGGGAGGGAACACTGAAGCTTTCTTT.

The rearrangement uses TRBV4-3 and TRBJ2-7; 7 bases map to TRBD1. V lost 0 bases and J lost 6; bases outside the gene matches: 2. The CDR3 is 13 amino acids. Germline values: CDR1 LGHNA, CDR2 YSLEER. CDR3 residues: CASSQEAGGEQYF. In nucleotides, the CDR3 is TGCGCCAGCAGCCAAGAGGCAGGGGGCGAGCAGTACTTC.

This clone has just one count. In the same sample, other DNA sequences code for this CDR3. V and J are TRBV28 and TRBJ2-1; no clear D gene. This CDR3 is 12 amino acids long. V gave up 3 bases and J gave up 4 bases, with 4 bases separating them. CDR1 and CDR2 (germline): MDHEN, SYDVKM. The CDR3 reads CASSLQYNEQFF. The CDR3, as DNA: TGTGCCAGCAGTTTGCAGTACAATGAGCAGTTCTTC.

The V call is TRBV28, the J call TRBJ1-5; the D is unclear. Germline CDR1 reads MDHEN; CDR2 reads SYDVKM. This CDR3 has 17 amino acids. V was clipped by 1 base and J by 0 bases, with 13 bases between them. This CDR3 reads CASSLSRAPLSNQPQHF. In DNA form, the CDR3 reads TGTGCCAGCAGTTTATCTCGGGCCCCCCTTAGCAATCAGCCCCAGCATTTT.

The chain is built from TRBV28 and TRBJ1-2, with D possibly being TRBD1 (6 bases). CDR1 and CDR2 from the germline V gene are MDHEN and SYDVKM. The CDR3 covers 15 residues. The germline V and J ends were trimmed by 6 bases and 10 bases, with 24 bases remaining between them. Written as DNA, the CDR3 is TGTGCCAGCAGACTACCTCGCACAGGGATTGGTGTCTACACCTTC. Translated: CASRLPRTGIGVYTF.

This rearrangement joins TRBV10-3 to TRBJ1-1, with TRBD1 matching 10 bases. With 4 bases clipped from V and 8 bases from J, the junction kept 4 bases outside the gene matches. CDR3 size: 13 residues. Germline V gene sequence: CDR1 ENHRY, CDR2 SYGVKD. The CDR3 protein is CAISGGTGVEAFF. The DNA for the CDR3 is TGTGCCATCAGTGGGGGGACAGGGGTAGAAGCTTTCTTT.

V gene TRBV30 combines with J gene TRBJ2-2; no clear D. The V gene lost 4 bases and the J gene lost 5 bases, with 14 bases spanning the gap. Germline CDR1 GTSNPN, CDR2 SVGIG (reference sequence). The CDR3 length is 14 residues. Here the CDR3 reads CAWTLGLPTGELFF. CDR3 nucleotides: TGTGCCTGGACGTTGGGATTACCGACCGGGGAGCTGTTTTTT. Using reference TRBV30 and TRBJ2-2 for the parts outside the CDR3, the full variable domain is SQTIHQWPATLVQPVGSPLSLECTVEGTSNPNLYWYRQAAGRGLQLLFYSVGIGQISSEVPQNLSASRPQDRQFILSSKKLLLSDSGFYLCAWTLGLPTGELFFGEGSRLTVL.

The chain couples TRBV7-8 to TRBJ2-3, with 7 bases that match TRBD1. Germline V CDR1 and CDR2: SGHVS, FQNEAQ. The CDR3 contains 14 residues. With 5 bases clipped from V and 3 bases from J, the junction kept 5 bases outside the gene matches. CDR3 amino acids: CASSRAQGTDTQYF. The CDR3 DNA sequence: TGTGCCAGCAGCCGGGCACAGGGGACAGATACGCAGTATTTT.

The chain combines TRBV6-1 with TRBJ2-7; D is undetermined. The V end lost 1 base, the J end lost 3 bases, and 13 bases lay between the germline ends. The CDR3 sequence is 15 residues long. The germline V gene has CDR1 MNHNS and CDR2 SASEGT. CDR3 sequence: CASSEGPGVVYEQYF. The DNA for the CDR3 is TGTGCCAGCAGTGAAGGGCCCGGAGTTGTCTACGAGCAGTACTTC.

The CDR3 spells CASSQAFRTGVEQYF. The DNA for the CDR3 is TGCGCCAGCAGCCAAGCCTTTCGGACGGGGGTCGAGCAGTACTTC. This sequence joins TRBV4-1 and TRBJ2-7; the D gene is possibly TRBD2 (6 bases). The CDR3 covers 15 residues. Trimming removed 1 base from V and 6 bases from J, with 16 bases in between. Germline V CDR1 and CDR2: MGHRA, YSYEKL.

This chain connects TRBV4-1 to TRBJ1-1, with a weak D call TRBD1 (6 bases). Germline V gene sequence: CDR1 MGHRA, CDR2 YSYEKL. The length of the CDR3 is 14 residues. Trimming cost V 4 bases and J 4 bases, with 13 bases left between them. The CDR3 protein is CASSPQGKTTEAFF. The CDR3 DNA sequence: TGCGCCAGCAGCCCTCAGGGGAAGACCACTGAAGCTTTCTTT.

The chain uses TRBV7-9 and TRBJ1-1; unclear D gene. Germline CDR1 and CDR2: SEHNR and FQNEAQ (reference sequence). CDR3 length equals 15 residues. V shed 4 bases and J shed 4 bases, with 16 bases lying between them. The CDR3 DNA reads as TGTGCCAGCAGCTCACGTGGGCGAACCGGCACTGAAGCTTTCTTT. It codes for CASSSRGRTGTEAFF. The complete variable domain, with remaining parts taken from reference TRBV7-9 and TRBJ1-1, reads DTGVSQNPRHKITKRGQNVTFRCDPISEHNRLYWYRQTLGQGPEFLTYFQNEAQLEKSRLLSDRFSAERPKGSFSTLEIQRTEQGDSAMYLCASSSRGRTGTEAFFGQGTRLTVV.

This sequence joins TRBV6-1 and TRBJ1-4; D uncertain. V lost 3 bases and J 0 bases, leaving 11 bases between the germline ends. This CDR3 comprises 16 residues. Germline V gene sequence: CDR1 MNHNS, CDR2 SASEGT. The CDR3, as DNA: TGTGCCAGCAGTGAGCGGGCCGTTGCAACTAATGAAAAACTGTTTTTT. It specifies CASSERAVATNEKLFF.

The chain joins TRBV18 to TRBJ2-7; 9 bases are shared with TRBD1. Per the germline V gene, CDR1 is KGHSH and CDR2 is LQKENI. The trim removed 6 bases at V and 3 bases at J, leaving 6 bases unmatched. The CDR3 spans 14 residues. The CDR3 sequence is CASSPETGGYEQYF. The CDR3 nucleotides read TGTGCCAGCTCCCCCGAGACAGGGGGCTACGAGCAGTACTTC.

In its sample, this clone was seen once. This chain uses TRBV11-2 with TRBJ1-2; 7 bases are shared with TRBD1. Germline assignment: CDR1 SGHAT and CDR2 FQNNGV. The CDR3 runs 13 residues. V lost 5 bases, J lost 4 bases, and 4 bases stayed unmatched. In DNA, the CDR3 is TGTGCCAGCAGCGTAGGGGGCCTCTATGGCTACACCTTC. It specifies CASSVGGLYGYTF.

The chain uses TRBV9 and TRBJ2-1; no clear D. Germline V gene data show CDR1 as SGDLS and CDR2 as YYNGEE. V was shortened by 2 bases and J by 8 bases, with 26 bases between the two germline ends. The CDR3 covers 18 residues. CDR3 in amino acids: CASSVPKETQSVIHEQFF. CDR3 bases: TGTGCCAGCAGCGTCCCGAAGGAGACCCAGAGTGTTATACATGAGCAGTTCTTC.

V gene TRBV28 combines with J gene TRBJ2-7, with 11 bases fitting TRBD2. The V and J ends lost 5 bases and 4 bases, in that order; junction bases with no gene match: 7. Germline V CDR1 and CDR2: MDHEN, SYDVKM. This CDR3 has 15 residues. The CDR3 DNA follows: TGTGCCAGCAGTGGAATCGGGACTAGCGGATACGAGCAGTACTTC. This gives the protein CASSGIGTSGYEQYF. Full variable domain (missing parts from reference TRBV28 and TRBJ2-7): DVKVTQSSRYLVKRTGEKVFLECVQDMDHENMFWYRQDPGLGLRLIYFSYDVKMKEKGDIPEGYSVSREKKERFSLILESASTNQTSMYLCASSGIGTSGYEQYFGPGTRLTVT.

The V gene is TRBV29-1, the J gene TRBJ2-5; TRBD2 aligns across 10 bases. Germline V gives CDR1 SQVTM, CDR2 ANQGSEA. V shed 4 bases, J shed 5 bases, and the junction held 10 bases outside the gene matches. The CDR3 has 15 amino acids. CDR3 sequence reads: CSVGPSGSIGETQYF. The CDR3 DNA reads TGCAGCGTTGGCCCTAGCGGGAGTATAGGTGAGACCCAGTACTTC. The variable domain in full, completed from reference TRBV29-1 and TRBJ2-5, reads SAVISQKPSRDICQRGTSLTIQCQVDSQVTMMFWYRQQPGQSLTLIATANQGSEATYESGFVIDKFPISRPNLTFSTLTVSNMSPEDSSIYLCSVGPSGSIGETQYFGPGTRLLVL.

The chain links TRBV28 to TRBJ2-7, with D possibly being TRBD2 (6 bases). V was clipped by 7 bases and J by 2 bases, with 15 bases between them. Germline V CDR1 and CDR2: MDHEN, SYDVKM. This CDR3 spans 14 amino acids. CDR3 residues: CASTQGLGAYEQYF. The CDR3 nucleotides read TGTGCCAGCACGCAGGGACTCGGAGCCTACGAGCAGTACTTC.

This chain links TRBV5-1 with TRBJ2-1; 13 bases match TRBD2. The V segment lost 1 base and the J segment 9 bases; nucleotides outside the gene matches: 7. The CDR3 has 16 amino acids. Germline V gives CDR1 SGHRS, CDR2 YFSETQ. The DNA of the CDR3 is TGCGCCAGCAGCTTGTTACTAGCGGGAGGGCCTGTTGAGCAGTTCTTC. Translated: CASSLLLAGGPVEQFF.

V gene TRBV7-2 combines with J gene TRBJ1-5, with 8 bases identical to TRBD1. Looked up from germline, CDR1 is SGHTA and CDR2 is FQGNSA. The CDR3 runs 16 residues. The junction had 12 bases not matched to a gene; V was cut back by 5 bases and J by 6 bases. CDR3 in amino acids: CASSPGGSPGSQPQHF. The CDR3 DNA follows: TGTGCCAGCAGCCCAGGGGGCAGTCCCGGTTCTCAGCCCCAGCATTTT.

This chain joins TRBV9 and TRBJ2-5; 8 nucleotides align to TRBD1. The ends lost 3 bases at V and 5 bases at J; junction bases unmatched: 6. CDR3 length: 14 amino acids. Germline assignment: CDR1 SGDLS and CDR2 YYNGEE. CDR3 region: CASSATGGRETQYF. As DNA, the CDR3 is TGTGCCAGCAGCGCAACAGGGGGACGGGAGACCCAGTACTTC. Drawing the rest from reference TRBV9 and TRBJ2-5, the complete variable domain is DSGVTQTPKHLITATGQRVTLRCSPRSGDLSVYWYQQSLDQGLQFLIQYYNGEERAKGNILERFSAQQFPDLHSELNLSSLELGDSALYFCASSATGGRETQYFGPGTRLLVL.

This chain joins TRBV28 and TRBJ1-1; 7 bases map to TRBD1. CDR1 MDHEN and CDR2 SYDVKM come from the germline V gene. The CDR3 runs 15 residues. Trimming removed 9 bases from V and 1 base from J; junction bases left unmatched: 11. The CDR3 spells CASQTGSLGNTEAFF. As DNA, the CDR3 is TGTGCCAGTCAGACAGGGAGCCTTGGGAACACTGAAGCTTTCTTT.